This T cell receptor (beta chain) was sequenced during a study of T-cell reconstitution after alpha-beta-depleted transplantation in children. For TCRbeta, the library was prepared with unique molecular identifiers. MiXCR, applied by TCRdb to the PCR reads, yields one record per CDR3 protein. The sample contains about 410,000 distinct CDR3 sequences, 20% of which appear only once. The CDR3 runs to 14 residues. Germline CDR1 is DFQATT and CDR2 is SNEGSKA (reference sequence). The junction had 7 bases not matched to a gene; V was cut back by 6 bases and J by 7 bases. The input for sequencing was PBMCs from the stem cell graft donor, taken from the stem cell graft. This TCR came from a human donor who donated a stem cell graft to a child with acute myeloid leukemia. The rearrangement uses TRBV20-1 and TRBJ1-6; 9 bases map to TRBD1. The chain's CDR3 is CSASAGTGNSPLHF. CDR3 bases: TGCAGTGCAAGTGCCGGGACAGGGAATTCACCCCTCCACTTT.